A single sample gave rise to the 14 T cell receptor beta chains below, sequenced in a study of CD8+CD57+ T cells in acquired aplastic anemia. It was genomic DNA that served as the template for profiling TCR beta VDJ and CDR3. TCRdb redid the calling of the reads with MiXCR, one entry per CDR3 protein. The sample yields 100,000 to 150,000 distinct CDR3 sequences, 48% seen once. Sequenced: sorted CD4+, CD8+, or CD8+CD57+ T cells (not recorded which) from PBMCs. These receptors were collected from a human donor in good health, serving as a control.

As regards this clonotype: Germline is not matched at one junction end, which may reflect a read error. This chain joins TRBV12-5 and TRBJ2-3, with D perhaps matching TRBD1 or TRBD2 (5 bases each). Germline assignment: CDR1 LGHNT and CDR2 FRNRAP. The CDR3 runs to 14 residues. Here the CDR3 DNA reads TGTGCTAGTGGCTGGGGGAGAGAAACAGATACGCGGTATTTT. Its translation: CASGWGRETDTRYF.

This clonotype was counted many times. The J gene is TRBJ1-5, the V gene TRBV9; 7 bases line up with TRBD1. The CDR3 runs 17 residues. With V trimmed by 0 bases and J by 3 bases, 9 bases remained unmatched. Germline V gene sequence: CDR1 SGDLS, CDR2 YYNGEE. This chain's CDR3 is CASSVVARGQTNQPQHF. The CDR3, as DNA: TGTGCCAGCAGCGTAGTCGCTAGGGGACAGACCAATCAGCCCCAGCATTTT.

CDR3 coding DNA: TGTGCCATCAGCCATAGATTTGAGGGTCGTAATGAAAAACTGTTTTTT. It specifies CAISHRFEGRNEKLFF. This rearrangement joins TRBV10-3 to TRBJ1-4, with D hard to call. Trimming shortened V by 6 bases and J by 4 bases, and 18 bases separated the two germline ends. Germline loops: CDR1 ENHRY, CDR2 SYGVKD. This CDR3 is 16 amino acids long.

This clonotype was counted a single time. J is TRBJ2-7 and V is TRBV7-2; D might be TRBD2 (5 bases). The germline V and J ends were trimmed by 0 bases and 3 bases, with 12 bases remaining between them. CDR1 and CDR2 (germline): SGHTA, FQGNSA. The CDR3 has 15 amino acids. The CDR3 bases are TGTGCCAGCAGCTTAGCGGCAGGAGGTGGCTACGAGCAGTACTTC. Amino acid sequence: CASSLAAGGGYEQYF.

This chain links TRBV11-1 with TRBJ2-7; 7 bases agree with TRBD1. The CDR3 sequence is 16 residues long. Trimming took 2 bases from V and 4 from J; bases not matched to a gene: 11. Per germline, CDR1 SGHAT and CDR2 FQDESV (reference sequence). The CDR3 protein is CASSLKPRDRSYEQYV. In DNA, the CDR3 is TGTGCCAGCAGCTTAAAACCCCGGGACAGAAGTTACGAGCAGTACGTC.

There are many counts of this clonotype. V and J are TRBV12-3 or TRBV12-4 and TRBJ2-7; 11 bases fit TRBD2. The CDR3 has 18 amino acids. The ends lost 3 bases at V and 3 bases at J; junction bases unmatched: 13. CDR3 bases: TGTGCCAGCAGTTTCGACCTGGGGACTAGCGGTCACCTCTACGAGCAGTACTTC. This gives the protein CASSFDLGTSGHLYEQYF.

Only a few counts were recorded for this clonotype. The chain carries TRBV4-1 and TRBJ2-2; 11 positions match TRBD1. Germline assignment: CDR1 MGHRA and CDR2 YSYEKL. After removal of 1 base from V and 6 bases from J, the junction contained 4 bases not matched to a gene. The CDR3 runs 16 residues. This CDR3 is CASSQAQGQGAGELFF. Here the CDR3 DNA reads TGCGCCAGCAGCCAAGCCCAGGGACAGGGGGCCGGGGAGCTGTTTTTT.

This clonotype occurred once. The chain uses TRBV19 and TRBJ2-5; D is perhaps TRBD1 or TRBD2 (5 bases each). The CDR3 spans 14 residues. Trimming left V 6 bases short and J 5 bases short, with 16 bases between. In germline, CDR1 is LNHDA, CDR2 SQIVND (reference sequence). CDR3 in DNA: TGTGCCAGTAGCACCTCGGGGCAGGTTGAGACCCAGTACTTC. This sequence encodes CASSTSGQVETQYF.

This clonotype was counted ten times or more. The chain is built from TRBV5-1 and TRBJ2-7, with D perhaps matching TRBD1 (8 bases). The CDR3 is 14 amino acids. From germline, CDR1 is SGHRS and CDR2 YFSETQ. The V end lost 1 base, the J end lost 4 bases, and 12 bases lay between the germline ends. In DNA, the CDR3 is TGCGCCAGCAGCTTGACAGGGGGGGGTTACGAGCAGTACTTC. Its translation: CASSLTGGGYEQYF. Supplemented by reference TRBV5-1 and TRBJ2-7, the full variable domain reads KAGVTQTPRYLIKTRGQQVTLSCSPISGHRSVSWYQQTPGQGLQFLFEYFSETQRNKGNFPGRFSGRQFSNSRSEMNVSTLELGDSALYLCASSLTGGGYEQYFGPGTRLTVT.

The chain joins TRBV2 to TRBJ1-2, with a tentative D call TRBD1 (6 bases). CDR1 SNHLY and CDR2 FYNNEI come from the germline V gene. Trimming stripped 6 bases from V and 6 bases from J, with 14 bases between. This CDR3 comprises 13 residues. The CDR3 loop reads CASRRGQTDGYTF. The CDR3 DNA is TGTGCCAGCAGAAGAGGACAGACCGATGGCTACACCTTC.

The table lists this clonotype with many counts. The genes are TRBV15 and TRBJ2-1; 8 bases agree with TRBD2. From germline, CDR1 is LNHNV and CDR2 YYDKDF (reference sequence). This CDR3 spans 17 amino acids. V dropped 0 bases and J dropped 6; count of bases not matched to a gene: 10. CDR3 sequence: CATSRDRRTSFSNEQFF. As DNA, the CDR3 is TGTGCCACCAGCAGAGATCGTAGGACTAGCTTCTCCAATGAGCAGTTCTTC.

The chain combines TRBV6-1 with TRBJ1-2, with unresolved D. CDR1 and CDR2 from the germline V gene are MNHNS and SASEGT. There are 12 residues in the CDR3. Deletions cut 5 bases from V and 6 bases from J, with 10 bases between. The CDR3 reads CASSPSGNGYTF. The CDR3 coding sequence is TGTGCCAGCAGTCCTTCAGGCAATGGCTACACCTTC.

This clonotype occurred a few times. V usage is TRBV9 and J usage is TRBJ2-7; tentative D call: TRBD2 (5 bases). Trimming took off 4 bases at V and 6 bases at J, with 8 bases between the two ends. This CDR3 has 11 residues. The germline V gene has CDR1 SGDLS and CDR2 YYNGEE. CDR3 DNA sequence: TGTGCCAGCAGCTCCAGCGGCGAGCAGTACTTC. It yields the protein CASSSSGEQYF.

This clonotype was counted many times. This rearrangement joins TRBV6-4 to TRBJ2-3; tentatively, D is TRBD2 (7 bases). The CDR3 sequence is 15 residues long. The germline CDR1 and CDR2 sequences are MRHNA and SNTAGT. The V end was cut by 2 bases, the J end by 0 bases, with 9 bases between. The CDR3 region is CASSDRGGSTDTQYF. CDR3 DNA sequence: TGTGCCAGCAGTGACAGGGGGGGGAGCACAGATACGCAGTATTTT.